This T cell receptor beta chain was obtained from a study of CD8 T cells in ankylosing spondylitis (dated by TCRdb to the late 2010s). Concerning the study at large: The study set out to find disease-linked TCR variants by profiling T cell receptor beta repertoires in ankylosing spondylitis patients and healthy donors. Peripheral blood samples were taken, and synovial fluid was additionally collected from ankylosing spondylitis patients. In total, the full study cohort was made up of 108 healthy donors and 25 ankylosing spondylitis patients. What the study reported, not specific to this receptor: The disease-linked clones had a CD8+ phenotype and were found at relatively low frequencies in peripheral blood. A TCR beta motif of eight highly homologous amino acid variants appeared characteristic of blood from ankylosing spondylitis patients. The disease-linked clones were reported as significantly enriched in matched synovial fluid samples from ankylosing spondylitis patients. Some of the motif variants had been reported before in the synovial fluid and blood of reactive arthritis patients, a finding that suggests common disease-initiation mechanisms.

This clonotype has ten or more counts. It has no known antigen specificity. Base qualities are missing; no much larger clone stands one base away. The sample was run on an Illumina HiSeq 2500. Quantitative 5'-RACE with molecular barcodes was used to prepare TCR beta libraries. The study's processing was this. A new computational method based on a probabilistic model of VDJ rearrangement was used to identify disease-linked TCR variants. TCRdb reprocessing: public reads trimmed at Q25 with fastp, clones called with MiXCR, in-frame beta chains kept. Records with the same CDR3 protein are collapsed into one entry carrying the most frequent genes and DNA. The V and J calls follow TCRdb's processing rather than the paper's. In all, the sample holds 470,000 or so distinct CDR3 sequences, and 25% to 30% of those were seen once. The ten largest account for about 1% of the sample. The junction shows trimming of 3 bases on V and 10 bases on J, plus 7 bases between the germline ends. Measured from the cysteine to the phenylalanine, the CDR3 is 11 residues long. Solely the CDR3 DNA is kept, with 33 bases framed from the first base.

The source is a male donor with ankylosing spondylitis. This receptor chain uses TRBV12-3 or TRBV12-4 and TRBJ2-1, with the D segment identity uncertain. The material sequenced was blood, either unsorted or a sorted T cell fraction (not recorded which). The CDR3 corresponds to CASSFYGEQFF. The DNA reads as follows: TGTGCCAGCAGTTTTTACGGCGAGCAGTTCTTC.